A single sample gave rise to the 25 T cell receptor beta chains below, sequenced in a study of blood T cell repertoires in COVID-19. Measured with immunoSEQ multiplex PCR; TCRdb has only the in-frame clones, and not every one. The table includes some 300,000 clones, approximately 90% detected once. Source material: peripheral blood. The receptor source for this set is a woman aged 50 to 60 with COVID-19, enrolled during active disease.

V is TRBV19 and J is TRBJ1-6; possible D gene TRBD1, 6 bases. Trimming removed 7 bases at V and 5 bases at J, with 12 bases between. The CDR3 loop spans 14 amino acids. Per germline, CDR1 LNHDA and CDR2 SQIVND (reference sequence). In nucleotides, the CDR3 is TGTGCCAGTAAATTACAGGGAGATAATTCACCCCTCCACTTT. It translates to CASKLQGDNSPLHF.

The J gene is TRBJ1-1, the V gene TRBV5-5, with 10 bases lining up with TRBD1. V dropped 4 bases and J dropped 0; count of bases not matched to a gene: 3. Germline V gene sequence: CDR1 SGHKS, CDR2 YYEKEE (reference sequence). The CDR3 extends over 15 amino acids. The CDR3 region has the DNA TGTGCCAGCAGCCCGACAGGGGGCATGAACACTGAAGCTTTCTTT. Protein product: CASSPTGGMNTEAFF.

The chain joins TRBV5-4 to TRBJ2-6; D is perhaps TRBD1 (6 bases). Looked up from germline, CDR1 is SGHNT and CDR2 is YYREEE (reference sequence). The CDR3 covers 16 residues. V lost 4 bases and J lost 0, with 11 bases in between. The CDR3 DNA reads as TGTGCCAGCAGCGCCCGGACAGCCTCTGGGGCCAACGTCCTGACTTTC. Amino acid sequence: CASSARTASGANVLTF.

The genes are TRBV5-1 and TRBJ2-7, with D perhaps TRBD1 (6 bases). Trimming left V 0 bases short and J 2 bases short, with 12 bases between. Per germline, CDR1 SGHRS and CDR2 YFSETQ. CDR3 length: 15 amino acids. The CDR3 protein is CASSLVPGETYEQYF. The CDR3 DNA sequence: TGCGCCAGCAGCTTGGTTCCAGGGGAGACCTACGAGCAGTACTTC.

The chain has TRBV7-2 and TRBJ1-2; 7 nucleotides match TRBD1. Germline V CDR1 and CDR2: SGHTA, FQGNSA. The CDR3 totals 14 residues. J lost 0 bases, V lost 4 bases, and 2 bases had no gene match. CDR3 sequence (DNA): TGTGCCAGCAGCTGGGGGACAGCTAACTATGGCTACACCTTC. Amino acid sequence: CASSWGTANYGYTF.

The chain carries TRBV7-2 and TRBJ2-2; D is uncertain. V gave up 1 base and J gave up 4 bases, with 7 bases separating them. The CDR3 is 14 amino acids. CDR1 and CDR2 (germline): SGHTA, FQGNSA. In nucleotides, the CDR3 is TGTGCCAGCAGCTTAGTATCGGGCACCGGGGAGCTGTTTTTT. This codes for CASSLVSGTGELFF.

V gene TRBV25-1 combines with J gene TRBJ2-2; TRBD1 might be the D (6 bases). Germline V CDR1 and CDR2: MGHDK, SYGVNS. CDR3 length: 17 residues. V dropped 1 base and J dropped 4 bases, with 16 bases sitting between them. The CDR3 DNA is TGTGCCAGCAGTGAATTTGGCAGGGGAACCTTCACCGGGGAGCTGTTTTTT. It codes for CASSEFGRGTFTGELFF.

The rearrangement joins TRBV5-1 to TRBJ1-1, with 9 bases aligning to TRBD1. This CDR3 contains 15 residues. V gave up 3 bases and J gave up 5 bases; unmatched junction bases: 8. Germline CDR1 and CDR2: SGHRS and YFSETQ. This CDR3 is CASSSRDRERTEAFF. The CDR3 bases are TGCGCCAGCAGCTCCCGGGACAGGGAGAGGACTGAAGCTTTCTTT.

The chain has TRBV5-4 and TRBJ1-1, with a tentative D call TRBD1 (5 bases). V lost 2 bases, J lost 1 base, and 12 bases lay in between. Germline V gene sequence: CDR1 SGHNT, CDR2 YYREEE (reference sequence). The CDR3 is 15 residues long. The CDR3 DNA reads TGTGCCAGCAGCTTAGGGGTCATCAAGAACACTGAAGCTTTCTTT. The encoded protein is CASSLGVIKNTEAFF.

This chain joins TRBV5-1 and TRBJ1-3, with 7 bases lining up with TRBD1. This CDR3 has 15 residues. The germline gives CDR1 SGHRS, CDR2 YFSETQ. Losses at the gene ends were 5 bases for V and 0 bases for J; bases not matched to a gene: 5. The CDR3 region has the DNA TGCGCCAGCAGTATCAGGGGGGACTCTGGAAACACCATATATTTT. It encodes CASSIRGDSGNTIYF.

This rearrangement joins TRBV6-5 to TRBJ1-1, with a tentative D call TRBD1 (5 bases). Looked up from germline, CDR1 is MNHEY and CDR2 is SVGAGI. The CDR3 totals 14 residues. V shed 0 bases and J shed 5 bases, with 10 bases lying between them. The CDR3 region has the DNA TGTGCCAGCAGTTACTCGGGGGGTCGGACTGAAGCTTTCTTT. Its translation is CASSYSGGRTEAFF.

The V and J genes are TRBV27 and TRBJ1-6; TRBD1 is a possible D gene (6 bases). Germline lookup yields CDR1 MNHEY and CDR2 SMNVEV (reference sequence). The CDR3 runs to 12 residues. The V and J ends lost 8 bases and 6 bases respectively, with 8 bases between them. The chain's CDR3 is CASQGSNSPLHF. In DNA, the CDR3 is TGTGCCAGCCAGGGGAGTAATTCACCCCTCCACTTT.

Comments on this clone: Germline is not matched at one junction end, which may reflect a read error. This sequence joins TRBV28 and TRBJ2-1, with 11 bases fitting TRBD1. This CDR3 region has 14 residues. Per the germline V gene, CDR1 is MDHEN and CDR2 is SYDVKM. The CDR3 DNA reads TGTGCCAGCAGTCGGACAGGGGGCGCGAGACTTCGGGTCTTC. Its protein product is CASSRTGGARLRVF.

The V call is TRBV5-1, the J call TRBJ2-7; 7 bases map to TRBD2. The junction had 2 bases not matched to a gene; V was cut back by 4 bases and J by 1 base. The CDR3 has 13 amino acids. CDR1 SGHRS and CDR2 YFSETQ come from the germline V gene. CDR3 sequence: CASSLAASYEQYF. CDR3 nucleotide sequence: TGCGCCAGCAGCCTAGCGGCTTCCTACGAGCAGTACTTC. Complete variable domain (other parts from reference TRBV5-1 and TRBJ2-7): KAGVTQTPRYLIKTRGQQVTLSCSPISGHRSVSWYQQTPGQGLQFLFEYFSETQRNKGNFPGRFSGRQFSNSRSEMNVSTLELGDSALYLCASSLAASYEQYFGPGTRLTVT.

CDR3 protein: CASSYSAADTQYF. The CDR3 DNA follows: TGTGCCAGCAGTTACTCAGCGGCAGATACGCAGTATTTT. The chain links TRBV6-6 to TRBJ2-3; D is possibly TRBD2 (5 bases). V was shortened by 0 bases and J by 4 bases, with 5 bases between the two germline ends. The CDR3 is 13 residues long. Germline CDR1 and CDR2: MNHNY and SVGAGI (reference sequence).

J is TRBJ1-6 and V is TRBV6-1, with a weak D call TRBD1 (5 bases). With 2 bases removed from V and 9 bases from J, the gap between germline ends came to 20 bases. The CDR3 length is 17 residues. CDR1 and CDR2 from the germline V gene are MNHNS and SASEGT. The CDR3 protein is CASSESSAGDGGSPLHF. For the CDR3, the DNA is TGTGCCAGCAGTGAAAGTTCGGCGGGAGACGGGGGTTCACCCCTCCACTTT.

This clone has a handful of counts. The gene calls are TRBV30 and TRBJ1-4; D gene unclear. This CDR3 contains 14 residues. CDR1 is GTSNPN and CDR2 is SVGIG in the germline V gene (reference sequence). Trimming stripped 2 bases from V and 4 bases from J, with 11 bases between. The CDR3 loop reads CAWSYGSLNEKLFF. CDR3 sequence (DNA): TGTGCCTGGAGTTATGGGAGCCTTAATGAAAAACTGTTTTTT.

This clone was counted between two and nine times. The chain uses TRBV15 and TRBJ1-1; 7 positions agree with TRBD1. Germline CDR1 LNHNV, CDR2 YYDKDF (reference sequence). The CDR3 length is 15 residues. The V segment lost 3 bases and the J segment 0 bases; nucleotides outside the gene matches: 4. CDR3 nucleotides: TGTGCCACCAGCAGCCGACAGGGCATGAACACTGAAGCTTTCTTT. As protein: CATSSRQGMNTEAFF.

The rearrangement uses TRBV18 and TRBJ1-1; D is unclear. This CDR3 is built from 12 residues. Per germline, CDR1 KGHSH and CDR2 LQKENI. Trimming shortened V by 5 bases and J by 11 bases, and 15 bases separated the two germline ends. CDR3 DNA: TGTGCCAGCTCAGTCCTGGCGGGGAGCGCTTTCTTT. Protein sequence: CASSVLAGSAFF.

This chain uses TRBV12-5 with TRBJ2-7; D is undetermined. Germline V gives CDR1 LGHNT, CDR2 FRNRAP. Between the trimmed V and J ends, which lost 5 bases and 3 bases, there was a span of 5 bases. This CDR3 is 11 amino acids long. The CDR3 loop reads CASGPYYEQYF. Written as DNA, the CDR3 is TGTGCTAGTGGTCCCTACTACGAGCAGTACTTC. The variable domain in full, completed from reference TRBV12-5 and TRBJ2-7, reads DARVTQTPRHKVTEMGQEVTMRCQPILGHNTVFWYRQTMMQGLELLAYFRNRAPLDDSGMPKDRFSAEMPDATLATLKIQPSEPRDSAVYFCASGPYYEQYFGPGTRLTVT.

The chain employs TRBV6-1 and TRBJ2-7; 11 nucleotides align to TRBD1. V gave up 4 bases and J gave up 0 bases; unmatched junction bases: 5. The germline V gene encodes CDR1 MNHNS and CDR2 SASEGT. The CDR3 is made up of 16 amino acids. CDR3 amino acids: CASSARDRGTSYEQYF. The CDR3 DNA follows: TGTGCCAGCAGTGCCCGGGACAGGGGGACCTCCTACGAGCAGTACTTC.

V and J are TRBV3-1 (or the pseudogene TRBV3-2) and TRBJ2-2; tentatively, D is TRBD1 (6 bases). Trimming pared 3 bases from V and 8 bases from J, leaving 19 bases between. This CDR3 has 16 amino acids. Germline lookup yields CDR1 LGHDT and CDR2 YNNKEL (reference sequence). CDR3 coding DNA: TGTGCCAGCAGCCACCTCCCTAGCCTAAGGGGGGGGGAGCTGTTTTTT. It is translated as CASSHLPSLRGGELFF.

V usage is TRBV18 and J usage is TRBJ2-2, with D uncertain. V dropped 2 bases and J dropped 4 bases, with 14 bases sitting between them. The germline CDR1 and CDR2 sequences are KGHSH and LQKENI. The CDR3 sequence is 16 residues long. CDR3 in amino acids: CASSPLLSGGTGELFF. CDR3 DNA: TGTGCCAGCTCACCATTGCTCTCCGGCGGCACCGGGGAGCTGTTTTTT.

V and J are TRBV21-1 and TRBJ2-5; TRBD1 is the table's D call, not checked against the DNA. TRBV21-1 is tagged as a pseudogene. This CDR3 is built from 16 residues. The CDR3 region is CASSKGAEKLQETQYF. In DNA form, the CDR3 reads TGTGCCAGCAGCAAAGGGGCAGAGAAATTACAAGAGACCCAGTACTTC.

J is TRBJ2-1 and V is TRBV30, with TRBD2 identical over 15 bases. CDR3 length: 19 amino acids. The germline V gene encodes CDR1 GTSNPN and CDR2 SVGIG (reference sequence). Trimming at V came to 4 bases and at J to 5 bases, leaving 15 bases not matched to a gene. CDR3 sequence: CAWTPIPGLAGGRDNEQFF. CDR3 coding DNA: TGTGCCTGGACCCCCATACCGGGACTAGCGGGAGGCCGCGACAATGAGCAGTTCTTC.